The rows below give T cell receptor beta chains drawn from one sample of a study of blood T cell repertoires in COVID-19. Clones were read by immunoSEQ multiplex PCR, and TCRdb kept only the in-frame ones, dropping some. Of about 280,000 clones in the sample, roughly 89% were seen once. The sequenced sample was peripheral blood. Source of these receptors: a woman between 25 and 40 years old with COVID-19, enrolled during active disease. Each CDR3 is given with its conserved first and last residue. A D gene is named only where the DNA matches it firmly. Size tells how often a clone was seen (once, few, many) or the class of an expanded clone, and some rows leave it out.

j_call	v_call	d_call	clone_size	cdr3_aa	cdr3_nt
TRBJ1-1	TRBV7-6	-	-	CASSPGGRNTEAFF	TGTGCCAGCAGCCCGGGGGGGAGGAACACTGAAGCTTTCTTT
TRBJ2-1	TRBV5-1	TRBD1	-	CASEKTPGQGYNEQFF	TGCGCCAGCGAAAAGACCCCGGGACAGGGCTACAATGAGCAGTTCTTC
TRBJ2-1	TRBV23-1	TRBD2	once	CASSRPAGGSLYNEQFF	TGCGCCAGCAGTCGGCCGGCGGGGGGGTCACTCTACAATGAGCAGTTCTTC
TRBJ1-1	TRBV9	-	-	CASNSGMGTEAFF	TGTGCCAGCAACAGCGGAATGGGCACTGAAGCTTTCTTT
TRBJ1-1	TRBV11-2	-	-	CASSRDYTEAFF	TGTGCCAGCAGCCGGGACTACACTGAAGCTTTCTTT
TRBJ2-7	TRBV19	TRBD2	-	CASTAGSGGSYEQYF	TGTGCCAGTACAGCCGGGAGCGGGGGTTCCTACGAGCAGTACTTC
TRBJ1-2	TRBV28	-	-	CASSRVSYGYTF	TGTGCCAGCAGCCGGGTCAGCTATGGCTACACCTTC
TRBJ2-3	TRBV18	-	-	CASSPPRGTDTQYF	TGTGCCAGCTCACCACCGAGGGGCACAGATACGCAGTATTTT
TRBJ1-4	TRBV6-5	TRBD1	few	CASTRDRVEKLFF	TGTGCCAGCACCCGGGACAGGGTTGAAAAACTGTTTTTT
TRBJ2-7	TRBV7-9	-	few	CASSAVGEQYF	TGTGCCAGCAGCGCGGTGGGCGAGCAGTACTTC
TRBJ1-2	TRBV7-8	-	many	CASSLGFLAGYTF	TGTGCCAGCAGCTTAGGATTTCTGGCTGGCTACACCTTC
TRBJ1-2	TRBV3-1/TRBV3-2	-	few	CASSQRVYGYTF	TGTGCCAGCAGCCAGCGGGTCTATGGCTACACCTTC
TRBJ1-6	TRBV19	TRBD1	few	CASSPGTGTSPLHF	TGTGCCAGTAGTCCGGGGACAGGGACTTCACCCCTCCACTTT
TRBJ2-5	TRBV3-1/TRBV3-2	TRBD2	few	CASRGGSQETQYF	TGTGCCAGCAGGGGGGGGTCGCAGGAGACCCAGTACTTC
TRBJ2-7	TRBV19	-	-	CASSWSLGGYEQYF	TGTGCCAGTAGTTGGAGCTTAGGGGGCTACGAGCAGTACTTC
TRBJ1-1	TRBV11-3	-	-	CASSPTSTEAFF	TGTGCCAGCAGCCCCACAAGCACTGAAGCTTTCTTT
TRBJ1-2	TRBV5-1	-	-	CASSLRRGRYGYTF	TGCGCCAGCAGCTTGCGAAGGGGCCGCTATGGCTACACCTTC
TRBJ2-1	TRBV25-1	-	-	CASSEFHDPPGGLPEQFF	TGTGCCAGCAGTGAATTTCATGACCCACCGGGGGGCCTACCTGAGCAGTTCTTC
TRBJ1-1	TRBV6-5	-	-	CASTPLRGTEAFF	TGTGCCAGCACCCCACTGCGAGGGACTGAAGCTTTCTTT
TRBJ2-7	TRBV7-9	TRBD1	-	CASSDGDRGSYEQYF	TGTGCCAGCAGCGATGGGGACAGGGGGTCCTACGAGCAGTACTTC
TRBJ1-2	TRBV6-1	-	-	CASSEARSGDRNGYTF	TGTGCCAGCAGTGAAGCGCGTTCCGGCGACAGAAATGGCTACACCTTC
TRBJ1-4	TRBV6-5	TRBD1	-	CASSYNRGGEKLFF	TGTGCCAGCAGTTACAACAGGGGCGGCGAAAAACTGTTTTTT
TRBJ2-2	TRBV7-8	-	-	CASSSLQITGELFF	TGTGCCAGCAGCTCCCTTCAGATCACCGGGGAGCTGTTTTTT
TRBJ1-2	TRBV4-1	TRBD1	-	CASSQVPDWDRQVDGYTF	TGCGCCAGCAGCCAAGTCCCCGACTGGGACAGGCAAGTGGATGGCTACACCTTC
TRBJ2-2	TRBV7-2	-	once	CASSFGGRGNTGELFF	TGTGCCAGCAGCTTCGGAGGCAGGGGGAACACCGGGGAGCTGTTTTTT
TRBJ2-1	TRBV11-2	-	-	CASSLDRGGQVKFF	TGTGCCAGCAGCTTAGATCGGGGTGGGCAGGTCAAGTTCTTC
TRBJ2-7	TRBV4-2	TRBD1	few	CASSPDRYSYEQYF	TGTGCCAGCAGCCCGGACAGGTACTCCTACGAGCAGTACTTC
TRBJ1-2	TRBV5-1	TRBD1	-	CASRRTGSKDGYTF	TGCGCCAGCAGGCGGACAGGGAGTAAGGATGGCTACACCTTC
TRBJ1-2	TRBV28	-	-	CASSGARGGYTF	TGTGCCAGCTCCGGCGCCCGAGGCGGCTACACCTTC
TRBJ2-1	TRBV18	-	-	CASSPQRQSYNEQFF	TGTGCCAGCTCACCTCAGAGACAGTCCTACAATGAGCAGTTCTTC
TRBJ1-1	TRBV5-1	-	-	CASSLRQTNTEAFF	TGCGCCAGCAGCTTGCGACAAACGAACACTGAAGCTTTCTTT
TRBJ1-6	TRBV28	-	few	CASSLVQALYNSPLHF	TGTGCCAGCAGTTTAGTTCAGGCCCTCTATAATTCACCCCTCCACTTT
TRBJ1-6	TRBV23-1	-	-	CASQDRCNSPLHF	TGCGCCAGCCAGGACAGATGTAATTCACCCCTCCACTTT
TRBJ1-1	TRBV5-4	-	-	CASSLGGGNTEAFF	TGTGCCAGCAGCTTGGGGGGAGGGAACACTGAAGCTTTCTTT
TRBJ2-7	TRBV6-2/TRBV6-3	-	few	CASSYTGIYEQYF	TGTGCCAGCAGTTACACCGGGATTTACGAGCAGTACTTC
TRBJ1-2	TRBV27	TRBD1	-	CASSLKSPPGQGLYGYTF	TGTGCCAGCAGTTTGAAGTCCCCCCCGGGACAGGGTTTATACGGCTACACCTTC
TRBJ2-2	TRBV12-5	-	-	CASGGDTGELFF	TGTGCTAGTGGCGGGGACACCGGGGAGCTGTTTTTT
TRBJ2-1	TRBV3-1/TRBV3-2	-	-	CASSHVEPNEQFF	TGTGCCAGCAGCCACGTAGAACCCAATGAGCAGTTCTTC
TRBJ2-1	TRBV6-5	-	-	CASSRPSNEQFF	TGTGCCAGCAGCCGTCCTAGCAATGAGCAGTTCTTC
TRBJ2-2	TRBV6-1	TRBD1	-	CASSDTGDGAGELFF	TGTGCCAGCAGTGATACAGGGGATGGGGCCGGGGAGCTGTTTTTT
TRBJ2-2	TRBV10-1	TRBD1	-	CASSGAGGSTGELFF	TGCGCCAGCAGTGGCGCAGGGGGTAGCACCGGGGAGCTGTTTTTT
TRBJ1-3	TRBV4-1	-	-	CASSLTTGGNTIYF	TGCGCCAGCAGCCTCACGACGGGGGGAAACACCATATATTTT
TRBJ1-2	TRBV11-2	-	-	CASSFSRQDYYGYTF	TGTGCCAGCAGCTTCTCAAGACAGGACTACTATGGCTACACCTTC
TRBJ1-6	TRBV30	-	-	CAWSVRNSPLHF	TGTGCCTGGAGTGTACGGAATTCACCCCTCCACTTT
TRBJ1-4	TRBV6-5	TRBD1	-	CASSYFPGQNEKLFF	TGTGCCAGCAGTTATTTCCCGGGACAGAATGAAAAACTGTTTTTT
TRBJ1-3	TRBV19	-	-	CASSSRGPGNTIYF	TGTGCCAGTAGTTCCCGTGGCCCTGGAAACACCATATATTTT
TRBJ1-1	TRBV5-1	TRBD1	-	CASTGRDRENTEAFF	TGCGCCAGCACTGGAAGGGACAGGGAGAACACTGAAGCTTTCTTT